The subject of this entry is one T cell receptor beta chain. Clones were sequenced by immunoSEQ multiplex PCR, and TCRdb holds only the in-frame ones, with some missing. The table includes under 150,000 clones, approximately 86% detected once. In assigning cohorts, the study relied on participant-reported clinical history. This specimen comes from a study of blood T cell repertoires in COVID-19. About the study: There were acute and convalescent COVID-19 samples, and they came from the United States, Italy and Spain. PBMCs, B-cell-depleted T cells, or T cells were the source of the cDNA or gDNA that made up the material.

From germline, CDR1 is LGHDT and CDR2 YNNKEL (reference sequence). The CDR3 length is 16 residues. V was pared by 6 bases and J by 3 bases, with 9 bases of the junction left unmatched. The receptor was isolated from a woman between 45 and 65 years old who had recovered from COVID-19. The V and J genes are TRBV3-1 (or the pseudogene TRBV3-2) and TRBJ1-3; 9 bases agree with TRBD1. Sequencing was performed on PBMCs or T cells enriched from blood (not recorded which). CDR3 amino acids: CASRKEQGARGNTIYF. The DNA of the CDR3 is TGTGCCAGCAGAAAGGAACAGGGGGCGCGTGGAAACACCATATATTTT.